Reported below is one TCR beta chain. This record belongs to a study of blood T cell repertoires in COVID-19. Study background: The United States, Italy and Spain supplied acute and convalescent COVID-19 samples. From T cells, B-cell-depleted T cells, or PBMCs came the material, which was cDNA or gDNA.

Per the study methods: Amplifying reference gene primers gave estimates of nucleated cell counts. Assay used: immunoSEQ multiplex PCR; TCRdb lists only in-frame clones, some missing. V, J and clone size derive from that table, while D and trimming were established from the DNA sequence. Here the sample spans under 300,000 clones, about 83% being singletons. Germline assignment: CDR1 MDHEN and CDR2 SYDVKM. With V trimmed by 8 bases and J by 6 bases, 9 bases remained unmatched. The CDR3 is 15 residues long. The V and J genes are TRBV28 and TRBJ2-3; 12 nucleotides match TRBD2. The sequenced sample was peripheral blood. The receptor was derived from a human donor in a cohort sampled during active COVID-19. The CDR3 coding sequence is TGTGCCAGCTATCTGTCGGGACTAGCGGGCGATACGCAGTATTTT. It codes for CASYLSGLAGDTQYF. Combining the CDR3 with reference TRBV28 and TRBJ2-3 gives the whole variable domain DVKVTQSSRYLVKRTGEKVFLECVQDMDHENMFWYRQDPGLGLRLIYFSYDVKMKEKGDIPEGYSVSREKKERFSLILESASTNQTSMYLCASYLSGLAGDTQYFGPGTRLTVL.